This T cell receptor beta chain was profiled in a study of T cell responses to AZD1222 COVID-19 vaccine (dated by TCRdb to about 2021). Study-level background: TCR sequencing covered some 250 trial participants: some 210 given two doses of AZD1222 and around 26 given two doses of MenACWY control vaccine. Trial participants were enrolled by age into subgroups of 18-55, 56-69 and 70-plus years, and around 150, 29 and 61 TCR-sequenced participants, respectively, were included in these subgroups.

About this clone: The antigen this receptor binds is unknown. Base qualities are not at hand, and no much larger clone is one base apart.

According to the study, the label for this sample's time point signals: about 28 days (+/-7) after the second vaccine dose. AZD1222 recipients whose second dose came at about 4 weeks and those whose second dose came at about 12 weeks were combined into one group, since spike-specific TCR depth and breadth did not differ between the two schedules. Vaccinee samples came from UK trials COV001 and COV002, including a single-blind randomized controlled phase 2/3 trial of AZD1222 (ChAdOx1 nCoV-19) in healthy adults. For TCRbeta chain sequencing, PBMC samples were collected from trial participants at day 0 and at day 28 after the second dose. What the authors observed across the whole study: Epitopes outside the regions mutated in the B.1.351 and B.1.1.7 variants were reportedly recognized by nearly half of the unique spike-specific TCRs. After two AZD1222 doses, both the breadth and the depth of spike-specific TCRs were significantly higher than at day 0 and than in MenACWY recipients. No day 14 peak-response samples were available, so repertoires were characterized only after the peak T cell response. Participants were mostly white British, with more females than males. The authors suggested clonal diversity may have been underestimated. The 56-69-year group was small, and its depth increase did not reach significance, likely because of low power. Vaccine-associated CD4 TCRs spanned the whole spike protein, with dominant responses in regions 160-218 and 743-854. Conclusions about previously exposed vaccinees are limited, since just five to seven AZD1222 recipients were seropositive for SARS-CoV-2 at baseline.

The CDR3 regions of human TCRbeta chains were analyzed by immunosequencing. For the original study's pipeline: Repertoire TCRs were matched against a reference library of SARS-CoV-2-specific TCRs generated with the MIRA antigen-specificity platform. Breadth was defined as the fraction of unique TCRs that were SARS-CoV-2-associated. Depth was defined as the fraction of total T cells that were SARS-CoV-2-associated. Using the MIRA data, each spike-specific TCR was assigned both to the spike region to which the TCR was reactive and to a CD4 or CD8 class. Log10-transformed breadth and depth values were compared by one-way ANOVA with Sidak's multiple comparisons tests. In TCRdb, the immuneACCESS table is reduced to in-frame sequences with V and J assigned. These tables do not hold every clone; where another copy was compared, an unresolved V gene accounts for under half, and the others remain unexplained. V and J calls and clone size come straight from that table; D and trimming were deduced from the DNA. The sample includes about 120,000 clones, with approximately 86% observed a single time. The ten largest make up approximately 2.9% of the sample.

As encoded in the germline V gene, CDR1 is MDHEN while CDR2 is SYDVKM. From its cysteine to its phenylalanine, the CDR3 spans 14 amino acids. The only DNA kept is the CDR3, 42 bases in frame from the first base. The germline ends are 15 bases apart after V is trimmed by 5 bases and J by 5 bases. The clonotype was recovered from an adult who received the AZD1222 COVID-19 vaccine. Recombination connected TRBV28 to TRBJ1-1; TRBD1 could be the D gene, as 6 bases match. Here the sequenced sample was peripheral blood, taken 28 days after the second AZD1222 dose. The CDR3 is CASSNQGSRTEAFF. In nucleotide form, the sequence is TGTGCCAGCAGTAACCAGGGGAGTCGGACTGAAGCTTTCTTT.